This T cell receptor beta chain is from a study of early stage breast cancer tumors. Regarding the study as a whole: Most shared enriched TCRB sequences were commonly generated ones. Comparing each tissue with blood distinguished tumor from normal in about 90% of the 16 patients.

Turning to this clone: Its antigen remains unidentified.

Blood replicates held 0.5 ug DNA, tumor or normal breast roughly 1.5 ug, two each. Sequencing was performed with immunoSEQ multiplex PCR; in TCRdb, only in-frame clones are kept and a portion is missing. The sample comprises approximately 48,000 clones, 75% to 95% of which are singletons, and approximately 4.7% rests with the top ten. The sequence was obtained from a person aged 70 to 85 with breast cancer. Sequencing was performed on blood.

The CDR3, as DNA: TGCGCCAGCAGTTCTCAAAAGAAGGGACTAGCGGTTAATGAGCAGTTCTTC. Translation: CASSSQKKGLAVNEQFF. The rearrangement joins TRBV5-1 to TRBJ2-1, with 11 bases identical to TRBD2. The CDR3 totals 17 residues. Germline lookup yields CDR1 SGHRS and CDR2 YFSETQ. V shed 5 bases, J shed 7 bases, and the junction held 14 bases outside the gene matches. The entire variable domain, with the rest obtained from reference TRBV5-1 and TRBJ2-1, is as follows: KAGVTQTPRYLIKTRGQQVTLSCSPISGHRSVSWYQQTPGQGLQFLFEYFSETQRNKGNFPGRFSGRQFSNSRSEMNVSTLELGDSALYLCASSSQKKGLAVNEQFFGPGTRLTVL.